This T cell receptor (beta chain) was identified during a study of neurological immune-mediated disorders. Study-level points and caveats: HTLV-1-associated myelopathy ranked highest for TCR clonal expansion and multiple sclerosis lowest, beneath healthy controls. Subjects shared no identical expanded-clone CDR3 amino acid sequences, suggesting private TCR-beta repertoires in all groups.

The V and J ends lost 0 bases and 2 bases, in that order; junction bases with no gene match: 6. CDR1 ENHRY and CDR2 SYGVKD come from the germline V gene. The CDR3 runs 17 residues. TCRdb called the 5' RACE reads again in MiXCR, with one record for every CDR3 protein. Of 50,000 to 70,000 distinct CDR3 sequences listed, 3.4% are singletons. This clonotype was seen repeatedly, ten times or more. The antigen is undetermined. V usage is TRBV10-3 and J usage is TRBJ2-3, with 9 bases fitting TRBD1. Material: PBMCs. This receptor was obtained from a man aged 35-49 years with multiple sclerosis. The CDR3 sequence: CAISESPGTGNTDTQYF. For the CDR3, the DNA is TGTGCCATCAGTGAGTCACCCGGGACAGGGAACACAGATACGCAGTATTTT.